Given below is one T cell receptor (beta chain) in context. Its antigen remains unknown. The V and J ends lost 0 bases and 1 base respectively, with 9 bases between them. The CDR3 spans 15 residues. From germline, CDR1 is SGDLS and CDR2 YYNGEE. This record belongs to a study of cytomegalovirus exposure and HLA in healthy donors. Study-wide points: Published work reported that the classifier diagnosed cytomegalovirus status with high specificity and sensitivity.

Measured with immunoSEQ multiplex PCR; TCRdb has only the in-frame clones, and not every one. The sample records some 130,000 clones, approximately 94% being singletons. The rearrangement uses TRBV9 and TRBJ2-3; the D gene is possibly TRBD2 (6 bases). This clonotype was sampled from a man aged 18-30 years in good health and CMV-seropositive. Sequenced: PBMCs. The CDR3 spells CASSVDGSGTDTQYF. CDR3 sequence (DNA): TGTGCCAGCAGCGTAGACGGGAGTGGCACAGATACGCAGTATTTT.